The 6 T cell receptor beta chains given below trace back to one sample, sequenced in a study of OX40 agonist ivuxolimab in advanced cancers. The library was produced with the immunoSEQ multiplex PCR assay. TCRdb re-hosts the immuneACCESS table, in-frame sequences only. Its copies lack some clones; in the studies checked, an unresolved V gene accounts for under half of them, and the cause for the rest is not known. This sample is represented by around 80,000 clones; around 94% of them were singletons. Approximately 20% of the sample comes from the top ten. Here the sequenced sample was CD4+ or CD8+ T cells sorted from blood, taken in a trial of the OX40 agonist ivuxolimab. These TCRs come from an adult with an advanced solid tumor such as melanoma, head and neck, liver or kidney cancer.

The J gene is TRBJ1-2, the V gene TRBV27; no firm D call. CDR3 length: 13 amino acids. Germline loops: CDR1 MNHEY, CDR2 SMNVEV (reference sequence). V lost 4 bases to trimming and J lost 7 bases, with 13 bases between them. The CDR3 DNA reads TGTGCCAGCAGTTATGCCGCTTTAGGTGGCTACACCTTC. This translates into CASSYAALGGYTF.

The CDR3 nucleotides read TGCGCCAGCAGCGCTGGCGTACAGGGCTCCTACGAGCAGTACTTC. Its translation is CASSAGVQGSYEQYF. The gene calls are TRBV5-1 and TRBJ2-7; tentative D call: TRBD1 (6 bases). CDR1 SGHRS and CDR2 YFSETQ come from the germline V gene. V was trimmed by 4 bases and J by 0 bases, leaving 14 bases between them. The CDR3 consists of 15 residues.

The rearrangement joins TRBV29-1 to TRBJ1-3, with D uncertain. Deletions cut 7 bases from V and 0 bases from J, with 7 bases between. In germline, CDR1 is SQVTM, CDR2 ANQGSEA. CDR3 size: 12 residues. CDR3 bases: TGCAGCGGCTTAGGCTCTGGAAACACCATATATTTT. It specifies CSGLGSGNTIYF.

The chain uses TRBV10-3 and TRBJ2-6; TRBD2 aligns across 11 bases. The V gene's germline CDR1 is ENHRY and CDR2 SYGVKD. Trimming at V came to 0 bases and at J to 0 bases, leaving 7 bases not matched to a gene. This CDR3 spans 20 amino acids. The CDR3 loop reads CAISESLAGGPRSGANVLTF. DNA of the CDR3: TGTGCCATCAGTGAGTCGCTAGCGGGGGGCCCCCGCTCTGGGGCCAACGTCCTGACTTTC.

This rearrangement joins TRBV7-9 to TRBJ2-1, with no clear D. V lost 5 bases, J lost 8 bases, and 10 bases lay in between. CDR3 size: 12 residues. Germline CDR1 is SEHNR and CDR2 is FQNEAQ (reference sequence). CDR3 DNA: TGTGCCAGCAGCCGAGGATTGGATGAGCAGTTCTTC. As protein: CASSRGLDEQFF.

This clone came up once. The chain uses TRBV6-5 and TRBJ1-2; tentative D call: TRBD1 (5 bases). V lost 0 bases and J 6 bases, leaving 17 bases between the germline ends. CDR1 MNHEY and CDR2 SVGAGI come from the germline V gene. The CDR3 sequence is 16 residues long. CDR3 nucleotide sequence: TGTGCCAGCAGTTACTCACCGGACACCCCATTTGATGGCTACACCTTC. Its translation: CASSYSPDTPFDGYTF.